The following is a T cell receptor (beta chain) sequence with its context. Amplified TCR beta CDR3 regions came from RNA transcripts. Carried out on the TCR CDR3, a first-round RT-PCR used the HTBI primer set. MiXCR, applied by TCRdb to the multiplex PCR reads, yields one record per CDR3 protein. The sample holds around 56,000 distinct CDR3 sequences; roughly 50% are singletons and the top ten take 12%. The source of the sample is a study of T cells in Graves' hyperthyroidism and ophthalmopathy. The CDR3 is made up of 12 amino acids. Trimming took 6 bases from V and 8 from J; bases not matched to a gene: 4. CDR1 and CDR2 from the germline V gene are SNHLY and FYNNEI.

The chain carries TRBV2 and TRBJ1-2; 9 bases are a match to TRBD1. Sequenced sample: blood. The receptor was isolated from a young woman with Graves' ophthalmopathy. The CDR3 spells CASSRGTGGYTF. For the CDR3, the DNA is TGTGCCAGCAGCAGAGGGACAGGGGGCTACACCTTC.